This T cell receptor beta chain appears in the sequencing data of a study of CD8 T cells in ankylosing spondylitis (dated by TCRdb to about 2017). Broadly, across the study: The study set out to find disease-linked TCR variants by profiling T cell receptor beta repertoires in ankylosing spondylitis patients and healthy donors. The full study cohort comprised around 25 ankylosing spondylitis patients and about 110 healthy donors. Peripheral blood was sampled, and synovial fluid was also collected from ankylosing spondylitis patients.

Broader findings and caveats from the paper: A CD8+ phenotype was shown by the disease-linked clones, which were found at relatively low frequencies in peripheral blood. Some motif variants were previously reported in synovial fluid and blood of reactive arthritis patients, suggesting common disease-initiation mechanisms. Significant enrichment of the disease-linked clones was reported in matched synovial fluid samples from ankylosing spondylitis patients. A TCR beta motif made up of seven or eight highly homologous amino acid variants appeared to be characteristic of blood from ankylosing spondylitis patients.

The sequencing machine was an Illumina HiSeq 2500. Quantitative 5'-RACE with molecular barcodes was the method used to prepare the TCR beta libraries. The paper's processing steps were these. A new computational method based on a probabilistic model of VDJ rearrangement was used to identify disease-linked TCR variants. The public reads were quality trimmed at Q25 with fastp and then assembled into clones with MiXCR by TCRdb, keeping productive beta chains. Entries are consolidated by CDR3 protein sequence, retaining the most common genes and DNA. The V and J calls follow TCRdb's processing rather than the paper's. The sample table holds under 200,000 distinct CDR3 sequences, of which approximately 10% were seen once. Over 13% of the sample belongs to the ten largest clones. Worth noting for this clonotype: Which antigen it targets is not known. Base qualities are not provided; no much larger clone lies one nucleotide away.

Relative to germline, V is 1 base shorter and J is 6 bases shorter, with 7 bases between their ends. The CDR3 runs 13 amino acids, cysteine and phenylalanine included. Just CDR3 DNA is preserved here, 39 bases in frame from base 1. CDR1 and CDR2 were assigned from the germline V gene as SGHTA and FQGNSA. Sequencing input: blood, either unsorted or a sorted T cell fraction (not recorded which). This clonotype was obtained from a female donor with ankylosing spondylitis or in good health (not recorded which). The V and J genes are TRBV7-2 and TRBJ1-5, with the D gene uncertain. DNA sequence: TGTGCCAGCAGCTTAGGAAGTGGTCAGCCCCAGCATTTT. The translation is CASSLGSGQPQHF.